This TCR beta chain was captured in a study of blood T cell repertoires in COVID-19. The overall study: Collection of acute and convalescent COVID-19 samples took place in the United States, Italy and Spain.

As handled by the study authors: Amplification of reference gene primers provided the estimated nucleated cell counts. Assay used: immunoSEQ multiplex PCR; TCRdb lists only in-frame clones, some missing. From that table come the V and J calls and clone size; the DNA was used to work out D and trimming. Of about 66,000 clones in the sample, around 90% were seen once. V was trimmed by 5 bases and J by 5 bases, leaving 20 bases between them. The germline gives CDR1 MRHNA, CDR2 SNTAGT. There are 16 residues in the CDR3. Input material: peripheral blood. The chain employs TRBV6-4 and TRBJ2-3, with D uncertain. The receptor was isolated from a human donor in a cohort sampled during active COVID-19. The CDR3 spells CASSQTPGVPEDTQYF. The CDR3 nucleotides are TGTGCCAGCAGTCAGACACCTGGCGTACCCGAAGATACGCAGTATTTT.